These T cell receptor beta chains were read from a single sample in a study of blood T cell repertoires in COVID-19. Assay: immunoSEQ multiplex PCR; the TCRdb copy retains only in-frame clones and omits some. The data contain 20,000 or so clones, around 84% of them seen just once; the ten biggest clones take up roughly 3.5%. Sequenced: peripheral blood. The receptors derive from a man between 50 and 59 years old with active COVID-19. CDR3s include the opening cysteine and the closing phenylalanine or tryptophan. Fields, in order: V gene, J gene, CDR3 protein.

TRBV5-1	TRBJ2-2	CASSLDGTGELFF
TRBV9	TRBJ2-1	CASTPNNEQFF
TRBV3-1/TRBV3-2	TRBJ1-4	CASSQVGPGVNEKLFF
TRBV5-1	TRBJ1-1	CASSSQTGVNTEAFF
TRBV6-5	TRBJ1-2	CASMSDGYTF
TRBV5-6	TRBJ1-2	CASSRRGGSGYGYTF
TRBV7-9	TRBJ2-7	CASSLGQSTYEQYF
TRBV3-1/TRBV3-2	TRBJ2-2	CASSPEGQNTGELFF
TRBV7-2	TRBJ1-2	CASSLDGSWTYGYTF
TRBV30	TRBJ2-6	CAWNRDTSGANVLTF
TRBV27	TRBJ2-3	CASRYDLTDTQYF
TRBV7-9	TRBJ1-1	CASSFTGRTEAFF
TRBV12-5	TRBJ1-1	CASGLISGTEAFF
TRBV4-3	TRBJ1-1	CASSHDVGENTEAFF
TRBV4-3	TRBJ1-2	CASSLSLTGIYGYTF
TRBV30	TRBJ2-5	CAWKQAGGETQYF
TRBV5-1	TRBJ2-1	CASSFTSGGYNEQFF
TRBV5-1	TRBJ2-7	CASSLGWGHEQYF
TRBV1	TRBJ2-7	CTSVPSGSHEQYF
TRBV14	TRBJ1-1	CASSQDPSTEAFF
TRBV27	TRBJ1-1	CASSSVWNTEAFF
TRBV10-3	TRBJ2-3	CAISESIGTGGDTQYF